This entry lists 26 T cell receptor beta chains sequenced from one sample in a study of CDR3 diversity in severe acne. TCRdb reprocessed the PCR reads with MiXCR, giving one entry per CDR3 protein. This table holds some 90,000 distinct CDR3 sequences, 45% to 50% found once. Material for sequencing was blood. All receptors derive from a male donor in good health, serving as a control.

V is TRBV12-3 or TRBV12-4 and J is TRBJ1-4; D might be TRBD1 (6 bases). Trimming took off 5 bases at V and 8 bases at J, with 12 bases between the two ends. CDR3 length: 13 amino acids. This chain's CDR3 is CASSGGGEEKLFF. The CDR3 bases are TGTGCCAGCAGTGGGGGGGGCGAAGAAAAACTGTTTTTT.

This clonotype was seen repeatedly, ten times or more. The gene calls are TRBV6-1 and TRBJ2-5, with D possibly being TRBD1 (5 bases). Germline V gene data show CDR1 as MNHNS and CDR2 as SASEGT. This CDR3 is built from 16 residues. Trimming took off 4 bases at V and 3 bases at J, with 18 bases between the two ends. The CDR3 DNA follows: TGTGCCAGCAGTGTTCCCACAGGTTATTCCAAAGAGACCCAGTACTTC. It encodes CASSVPTGYSKETQYF.

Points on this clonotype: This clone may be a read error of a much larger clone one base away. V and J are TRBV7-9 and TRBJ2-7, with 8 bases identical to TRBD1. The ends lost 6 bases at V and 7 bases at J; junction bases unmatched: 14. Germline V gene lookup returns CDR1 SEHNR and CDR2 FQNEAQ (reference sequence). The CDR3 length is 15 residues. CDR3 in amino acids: CASSSHRDRTGEQYF. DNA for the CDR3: TGTGCCAGCAGTTCGCACCGGGACAGGACGGGTGAGCAGTACTTC.

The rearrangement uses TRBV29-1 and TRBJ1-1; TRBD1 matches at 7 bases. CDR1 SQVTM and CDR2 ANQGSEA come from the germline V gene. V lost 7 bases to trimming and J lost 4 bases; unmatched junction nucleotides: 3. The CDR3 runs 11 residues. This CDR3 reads CSARGGTEAFF. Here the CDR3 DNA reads TGCAGCGCCAGGGGGGGCACTGAAGCTTTCTTT. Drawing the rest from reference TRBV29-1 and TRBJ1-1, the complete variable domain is SAVISQKPSRDICQRGTSLTIQCQVDSQVTMMFWYRQQPGQSLTLIATANQGSEATYESGFVIDKFPISRPNLTFSTLTVSNMSPEDSSIYLCSARGGTEAFFGQGTRLTVV.

The CDR3 DNA is TGTGCCAGCAGCGCCCAAGGGCAGGGAGCTAATTCACCCCTCCACTTT. This gives the protein CASSAQGQGANSPLHF. J is TRBJ1-6 and V is TRBV7-4; D possibly corresponds to TRBD1 (5 bases). This CDR3 region has 16 residues. Germline loops: CDR1 SGHVT, CDR2 SQSDAQ. Trimming cost V 5 bases and J 6 bases, with 17 bases left between them.

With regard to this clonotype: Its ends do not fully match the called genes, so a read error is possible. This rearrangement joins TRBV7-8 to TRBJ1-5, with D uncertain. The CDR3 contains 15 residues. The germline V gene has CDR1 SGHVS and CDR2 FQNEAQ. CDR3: CASNLVGNGNQPQHF. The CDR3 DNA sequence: TGTGCCAGCAACTTAGTAGGGAACGGCAATCAGCCCCAGCATTTT.

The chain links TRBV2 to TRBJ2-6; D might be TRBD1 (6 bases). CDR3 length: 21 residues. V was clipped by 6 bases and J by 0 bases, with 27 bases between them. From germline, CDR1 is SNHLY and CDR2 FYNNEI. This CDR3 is CASSQGHSPNEQYSGANVLTF. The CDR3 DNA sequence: TGTGCCAGCAGCCAGGGACATTCTCCTAACGAGCAGTACTCTGGGGCCAACGTCCTGACTTTC.

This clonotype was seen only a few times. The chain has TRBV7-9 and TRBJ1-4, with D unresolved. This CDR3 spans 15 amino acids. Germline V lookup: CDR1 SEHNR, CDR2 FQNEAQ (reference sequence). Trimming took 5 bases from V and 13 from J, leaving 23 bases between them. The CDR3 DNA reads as TGTGCCAGCAGCCCATTAGGGAGAGGACCCTCAGTACTGTTTTTT. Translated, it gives CASSPLGRGPSVLFF.

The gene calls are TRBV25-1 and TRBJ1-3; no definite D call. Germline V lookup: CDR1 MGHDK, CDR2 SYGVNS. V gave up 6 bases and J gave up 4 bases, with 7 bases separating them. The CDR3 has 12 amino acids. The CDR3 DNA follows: TGTGCCAGCAGCCCTGCGGGAAACACCATATATTTT. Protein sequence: CASSPAGNTIYF.

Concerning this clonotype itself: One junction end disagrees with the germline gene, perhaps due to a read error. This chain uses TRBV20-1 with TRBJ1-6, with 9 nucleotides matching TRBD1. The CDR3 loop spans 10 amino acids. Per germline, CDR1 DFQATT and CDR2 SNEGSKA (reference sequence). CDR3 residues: CSARGTGNDF. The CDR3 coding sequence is TGCAGTGCTAGGGGGACAGGGAATGACTTT.

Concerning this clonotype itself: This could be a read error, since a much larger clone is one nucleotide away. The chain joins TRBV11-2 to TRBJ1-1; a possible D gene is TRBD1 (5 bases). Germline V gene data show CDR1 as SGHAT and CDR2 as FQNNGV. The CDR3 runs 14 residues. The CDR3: CVSSLNLGGSEAFF. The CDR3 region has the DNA TGTGTCAGCAGCTTAAACCTGGGGGGATCGGAAGCTTTCTTT.

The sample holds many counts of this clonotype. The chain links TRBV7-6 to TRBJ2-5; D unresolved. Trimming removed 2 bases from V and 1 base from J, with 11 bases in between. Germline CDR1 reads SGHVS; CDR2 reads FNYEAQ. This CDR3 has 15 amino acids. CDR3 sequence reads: CASSLFSQFQETQYF. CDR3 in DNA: TGTGCCAGCAGCTTATTCTCGCAGTTCCAAGAGACCCAGTACTTC.

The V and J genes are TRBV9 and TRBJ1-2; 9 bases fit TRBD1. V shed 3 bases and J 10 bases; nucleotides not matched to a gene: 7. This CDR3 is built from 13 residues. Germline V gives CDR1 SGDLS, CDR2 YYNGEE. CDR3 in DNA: TGTGCCAGCAGCGCACGACAGGGGGGGGTCTACACCTTC. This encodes CASSARQGGVYTF.

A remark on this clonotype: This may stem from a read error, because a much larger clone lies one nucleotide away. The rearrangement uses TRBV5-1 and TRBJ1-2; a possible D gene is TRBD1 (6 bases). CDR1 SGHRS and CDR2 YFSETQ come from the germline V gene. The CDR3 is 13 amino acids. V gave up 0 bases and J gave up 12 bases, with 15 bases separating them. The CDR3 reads CASSLDHRVGHTF. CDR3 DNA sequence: TGCGCCAGCAGCTTGGATCACAGGGTGGGCCACACCTTC.

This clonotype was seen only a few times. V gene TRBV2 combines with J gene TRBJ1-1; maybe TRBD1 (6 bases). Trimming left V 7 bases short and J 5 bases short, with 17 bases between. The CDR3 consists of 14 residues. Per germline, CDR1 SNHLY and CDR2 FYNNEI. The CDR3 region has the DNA TGTGCCAGCACCTCTTGGACAGAAGGGACTGAAGCTTTCTTT. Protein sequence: CASTSWTEGTEAFF.

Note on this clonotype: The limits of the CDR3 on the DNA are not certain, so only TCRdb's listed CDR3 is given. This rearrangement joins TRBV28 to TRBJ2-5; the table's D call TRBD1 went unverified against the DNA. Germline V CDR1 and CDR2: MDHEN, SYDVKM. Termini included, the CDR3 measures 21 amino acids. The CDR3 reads CASSFRGTNEKLFFGSGTQYF.

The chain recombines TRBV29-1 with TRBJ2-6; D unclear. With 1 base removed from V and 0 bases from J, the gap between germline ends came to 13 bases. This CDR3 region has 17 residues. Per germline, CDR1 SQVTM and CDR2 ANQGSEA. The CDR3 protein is CSVEVFSQSSGANVLTF. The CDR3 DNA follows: TGCAGCGTTGAAGTTTTTTCTCAGAGCTCTGGGGCCAACGTCCTGACTTTC.

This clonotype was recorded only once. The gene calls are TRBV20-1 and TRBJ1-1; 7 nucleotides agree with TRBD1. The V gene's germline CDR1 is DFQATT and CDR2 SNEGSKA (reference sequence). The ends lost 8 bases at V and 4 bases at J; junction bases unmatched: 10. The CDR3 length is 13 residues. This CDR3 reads CSPRQGRGTEAFF. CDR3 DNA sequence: TGCAGTCCCCGACAGGGCAGGGGCACTGAAGCTTTCTTT.

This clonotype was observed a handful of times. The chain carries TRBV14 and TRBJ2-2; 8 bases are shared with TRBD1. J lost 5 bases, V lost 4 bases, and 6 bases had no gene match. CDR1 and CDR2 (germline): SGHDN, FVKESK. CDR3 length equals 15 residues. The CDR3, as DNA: TGTGCCAGCAGCCCAAGGACAGGGTGGACCGGGGAGCTGTTTTTT. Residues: CASSPRTGWTGELFF.

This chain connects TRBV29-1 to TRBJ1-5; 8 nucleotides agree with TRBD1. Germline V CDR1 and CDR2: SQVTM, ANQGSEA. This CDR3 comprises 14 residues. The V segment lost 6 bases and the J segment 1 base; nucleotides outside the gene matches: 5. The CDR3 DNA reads TGCAGCGTACAACAGGGGGGAAGCAATCAGCCCCAGCATTTT. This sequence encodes CSVQQGGSNQPQHF. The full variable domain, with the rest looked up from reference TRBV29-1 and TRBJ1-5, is SAVISQKPSRDICQRGTSLTIQCQVDSQVTMMFWYRQQPGQSLTLIATANQGSEATYESGFVIDKFPISRPNLTFSTLTVSNMSPEDSSIYLCSVQQGGSNQPQHFGDGTRLSIL.

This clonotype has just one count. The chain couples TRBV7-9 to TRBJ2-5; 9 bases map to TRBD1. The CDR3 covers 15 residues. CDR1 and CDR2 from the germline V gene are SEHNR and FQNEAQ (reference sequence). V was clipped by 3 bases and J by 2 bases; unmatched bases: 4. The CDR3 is CASSLIGTGQETQYF. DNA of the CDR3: TGTGCCAGCAGCTTGATCGGGACAGGGCAAGAGACCCAGTACTTC.

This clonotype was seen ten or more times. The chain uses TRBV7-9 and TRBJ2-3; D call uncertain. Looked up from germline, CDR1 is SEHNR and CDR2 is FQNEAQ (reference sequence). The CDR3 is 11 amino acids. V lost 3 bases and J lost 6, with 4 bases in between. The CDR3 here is CASSFRDTQYF. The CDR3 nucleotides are TGTGCCAGCAGCTTTAGGGATACGCAGTATTTT. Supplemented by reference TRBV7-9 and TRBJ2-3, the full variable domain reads DTGVSQNPRHKITKRGQNVTFRCDPISEHNRLYWYRQTLGQGPEFLTYFQNEAQLEKSRLLSDRFSAERPKGSFSTLEIQRTEQGDSAMYLCASSFRDTQYFGPGTRLTVL.

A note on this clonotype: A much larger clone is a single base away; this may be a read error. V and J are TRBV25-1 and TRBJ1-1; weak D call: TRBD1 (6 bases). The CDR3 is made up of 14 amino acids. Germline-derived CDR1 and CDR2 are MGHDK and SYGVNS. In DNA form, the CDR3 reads TGTGTCAGCAGTGAATTCGGGGGGCAGACTGAAGCTTTCTTT. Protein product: CVSSEFGGQTEAFF.

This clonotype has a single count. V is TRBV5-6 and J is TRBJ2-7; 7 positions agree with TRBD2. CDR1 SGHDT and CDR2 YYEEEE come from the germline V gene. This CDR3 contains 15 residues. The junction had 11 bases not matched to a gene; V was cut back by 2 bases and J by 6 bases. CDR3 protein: CASSLGGAGRSEQYF. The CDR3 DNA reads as TGTGCCAGCAGCTTAGGAGGAGCCGGGAGGAGCGAGCAGTACTTC.

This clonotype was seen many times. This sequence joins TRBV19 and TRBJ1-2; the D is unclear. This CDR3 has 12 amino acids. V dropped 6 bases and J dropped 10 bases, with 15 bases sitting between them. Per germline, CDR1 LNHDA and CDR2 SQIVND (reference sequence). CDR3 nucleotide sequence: TGTGCCAGTAGCCTGGACCTCTCTATCTACACCTTC. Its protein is CASSLDLSIYTF.

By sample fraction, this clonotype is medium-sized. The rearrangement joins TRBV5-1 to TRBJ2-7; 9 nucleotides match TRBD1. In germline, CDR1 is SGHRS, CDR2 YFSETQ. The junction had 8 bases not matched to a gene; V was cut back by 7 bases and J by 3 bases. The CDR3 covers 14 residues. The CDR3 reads CASPPRDRDYEQYF. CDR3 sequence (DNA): TGCGCCAGCCCTCCCCGGGACAGGGACTACGAGCAGTACTTC.